The clone carrying this T cell receptor beta chain was recorded a few times. The antigen is not known. This CDR3 has 18 residues. V shed 10 bases, J shed 0 bases, and the junction held 13 bases outside the gene matches. Germline CDR1 and CDR2: MNHEY and SMNVEV (reference sequence). The record originates from a study of CD8 T cells in ankylosing spondylitis. Study-wide points: CD8+ disease-linked clones were present at relatively low frequencies in blood. Prior work had noted some motif variants in reactive arthritis blood and synovial fluid. What appeared characteristic of ankylosing spondylitis blood was a TCR beta motif of 7 or 8 highly homologous variants.

Generation of TCR beta libraries employed quantitative 5'-RACE incorporating molecular barcodes. TCRdb re-analysed the 5' RACE reads in MiXCR, keeping a single row per CDR3 protein. The data contain about 90,000 distinct CDR3 sequences, about 8.3% of them singletons. The chain employs TRBV27 and TRBJ2-1; 12 positions match TRBD2. The clonotype was recovered from a male donor with ankylosing spondylitis. The sample taken for sequencing was blood, either unsorted or a sorted T cell fraction (not recorded which). CDR3 nucleotide sequence: TGTGCCAACAAGACTAGCGGGAGCTTAGAGGGCTCCTACAATGAGCAGTTCTTC. Amino acids: CANKTSGSLEGSYNEQFF.